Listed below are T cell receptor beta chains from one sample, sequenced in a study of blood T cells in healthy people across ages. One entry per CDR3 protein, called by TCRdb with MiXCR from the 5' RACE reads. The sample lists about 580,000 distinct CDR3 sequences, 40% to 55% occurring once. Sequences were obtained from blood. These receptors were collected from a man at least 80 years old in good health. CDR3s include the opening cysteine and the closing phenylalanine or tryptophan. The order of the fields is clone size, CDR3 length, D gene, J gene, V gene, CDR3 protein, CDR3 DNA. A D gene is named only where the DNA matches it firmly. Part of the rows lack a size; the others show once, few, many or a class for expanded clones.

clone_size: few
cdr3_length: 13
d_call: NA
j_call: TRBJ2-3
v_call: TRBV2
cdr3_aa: CASSRVAGDTQYF
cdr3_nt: TGTGCCAGCTCACGGGTGGCGGGAGATACGCAGTATTTT

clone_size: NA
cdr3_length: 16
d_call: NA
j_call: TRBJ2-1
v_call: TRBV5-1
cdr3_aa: CASSLTPSGAYNEQFF
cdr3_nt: TGCGCCAGCAGCTTAACCCCAAGCGGAGCGTACAATGAGCAGTTCTTC

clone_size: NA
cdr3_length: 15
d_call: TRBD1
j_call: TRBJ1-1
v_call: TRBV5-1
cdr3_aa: CASSSRDRAITEAFF
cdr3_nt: TGCGCCAGCAGCTCAAGGGACAGGGCAATCACTGAAGCTTTCTTT

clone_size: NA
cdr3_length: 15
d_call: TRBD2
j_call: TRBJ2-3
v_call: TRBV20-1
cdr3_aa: CSALGLAGPRDTQYF
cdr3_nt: TGCAGTGCCTTGGGACTAGCGGGACCCCGCGATACGCAGTATTTT

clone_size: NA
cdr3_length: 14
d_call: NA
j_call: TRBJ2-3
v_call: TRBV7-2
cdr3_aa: CASSLFKTTDTQYF
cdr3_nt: TGTGCCAGCAGCTTGTTTAAAACCACAGATACGCAGTATTTT

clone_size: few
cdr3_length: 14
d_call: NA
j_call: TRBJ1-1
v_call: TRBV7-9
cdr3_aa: CASSYTGRGTEAFF
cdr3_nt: TGTGCCAGCAGCTACACAGGGCGTGGCACTGAAGCTTTCTTT

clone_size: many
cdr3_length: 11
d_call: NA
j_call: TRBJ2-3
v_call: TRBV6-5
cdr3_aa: CASSLKDTQYF
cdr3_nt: TGTGCCAGCAGCCTAAAGGATACGCAGTATTTT

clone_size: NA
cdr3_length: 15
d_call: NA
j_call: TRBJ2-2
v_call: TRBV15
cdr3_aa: CATSRDSGRTGELFF
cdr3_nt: TGTGCCACCAGCAGAGATTCGGGCCGCACCGGGGAGCTGTTTTTT

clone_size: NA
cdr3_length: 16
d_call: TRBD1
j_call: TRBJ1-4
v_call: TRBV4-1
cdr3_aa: CASSQEEGRGNEKLFF
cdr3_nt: TGCGCCAGCAGCCAAGAAGAGGGCAGGGGGAATGAAAAACTGTTTTTT

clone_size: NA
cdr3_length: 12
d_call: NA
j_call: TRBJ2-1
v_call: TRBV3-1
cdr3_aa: CASSQDRAGEFF
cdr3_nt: TGTGCCAGCAGCCAAGATCGCGCCGGGGAGTTCTTC

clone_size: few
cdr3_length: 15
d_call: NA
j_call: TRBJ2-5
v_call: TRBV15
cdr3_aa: CATSRDVGRDETQYF
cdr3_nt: TGTGCCACCAGCAGAGATGTCGGCAGGGATGAGACCCAGTACTTC

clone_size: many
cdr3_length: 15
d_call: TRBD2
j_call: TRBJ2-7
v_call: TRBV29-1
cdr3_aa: CSVEGLAGVSYEQYF
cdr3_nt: TGCAGCGTTGAGGGACTAGCGGGAGTCTCTTACGAGCAGTACTTC

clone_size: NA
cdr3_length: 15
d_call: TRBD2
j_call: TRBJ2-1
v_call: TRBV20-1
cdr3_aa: CSAGGSGSSPNEQFF
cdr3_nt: TGCAGTGCAGGGGGGAGCGGGAGCAGCCCCAATGAGCAGTTCTTC

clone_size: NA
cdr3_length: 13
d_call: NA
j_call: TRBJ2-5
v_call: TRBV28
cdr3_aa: CASSAIRGNIQYF
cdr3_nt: TGTGCCAGCAGTGCCATAAGGGGAAACATTCAGTACTTT

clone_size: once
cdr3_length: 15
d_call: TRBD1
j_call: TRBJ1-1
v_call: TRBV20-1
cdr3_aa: CSARDTGQGNTEAFF
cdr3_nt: TGCAGTGCTAGAGACACGGGACAGGGAAACACTGAAGCTTTCTTT

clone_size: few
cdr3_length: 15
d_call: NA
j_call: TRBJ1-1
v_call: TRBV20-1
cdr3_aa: CSAQRGGHLNTEAFF
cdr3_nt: TGCAGTGCCCAGAGGGGGGGGCACCTGAACACTGAAGCTTTCTTT

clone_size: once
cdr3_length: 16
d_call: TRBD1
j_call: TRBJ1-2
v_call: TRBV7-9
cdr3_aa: CASSLGGTGNFYDYTF
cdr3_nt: TGTGCCAGCAGCTTGGGCGGGACAGGGAACTTCTATGACTACACCTTC

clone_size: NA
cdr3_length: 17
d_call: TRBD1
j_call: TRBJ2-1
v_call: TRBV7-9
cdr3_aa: CASSRFPGTGSYNEQFF
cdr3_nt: TGTGCCAGCAGCCGCTTCCCCGGGACAGGGTCTTACAATGAGCAGTTCTTC

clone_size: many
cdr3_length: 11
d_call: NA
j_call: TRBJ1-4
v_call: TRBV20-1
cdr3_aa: CSAEKDEKLFF
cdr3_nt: TGCAGTGCTGAGAAAGATGAAAAACTGTTTTTT

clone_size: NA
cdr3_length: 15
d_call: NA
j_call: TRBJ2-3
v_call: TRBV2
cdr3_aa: CASSPPRTFTDTQYF
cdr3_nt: TGTGCCAGCAGCCCTCCCCGGACCTTCACAGATACGCAGTATTTT

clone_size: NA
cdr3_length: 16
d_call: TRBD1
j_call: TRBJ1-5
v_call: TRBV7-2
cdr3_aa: CASSLDGRGGNQPQHF
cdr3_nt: TGTGCCAGCAGCTTAGACGGCAGGGGGGGCAATCAGCCCCAGCATTTT

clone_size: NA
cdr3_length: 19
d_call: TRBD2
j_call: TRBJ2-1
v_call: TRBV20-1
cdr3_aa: CSARPTGTSGFWRYNEQFF
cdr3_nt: TGCAGTGCTAGACCTACCGGGACTAGCGGGTTTTGGCGCTACAATGAGCAGTTCTTC

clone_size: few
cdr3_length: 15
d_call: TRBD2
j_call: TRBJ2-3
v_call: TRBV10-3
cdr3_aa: CANKAEAGGTDTQYF
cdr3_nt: TGTGCCAACAAAGCGGAAGCGGGAGGCACAGATACGCAGTATTTT

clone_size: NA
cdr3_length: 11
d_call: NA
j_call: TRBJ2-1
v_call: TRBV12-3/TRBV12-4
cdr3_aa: CASSKPREQFF
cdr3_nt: TGTGCCAGTAGTAAACCCCGTGAGCAGTTCTTC

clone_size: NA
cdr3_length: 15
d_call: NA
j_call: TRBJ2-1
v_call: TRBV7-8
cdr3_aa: CASSQHLTSYNEQFF
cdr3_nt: TGTGCCAGCAGCCAGCATCTCACCTCCTACAATGAGCAGTTCTTC